The T cell receptor beta chain described here comes from a study of blood T cells in healthy people across ages. Per germline, CDR1 SGHVS and CDR2 FQNEAQ. V gave up 5 bases and J gave up 6 bases, with 17 bases separating them. The CDR3 spans 16 residues. In the case of this clonotype: Its antigen is not identified.

Notes on the study in general: Leaving the PBMCs unsorted stopped any conclusive comparison of naive versus antigen-experienced cells. Diversity figures derived from one million T cells were judged to underestimate the true value.

Total RNA extraction produced at least 5 micrograms (per sample) for the study. Primed by a sample-barcoded 5' primer and a J-beta primer mix, a second PCR proceeded for roughly 6 to 12 cycles. TCRdb used MiXCR to reprocess the 5' RACE reads, holding one entry per CDR3 protein. This table has hundreds of thousands of distinct CDR3 sequences, about a fifth appearing once. The genes are TRBV7-8 and TRBJ2-6; unclear D gene. The sequence was obtained from a man aged 65-85 years in good health. Sequencing was performed on blood. In nucleotides, the CDR3 is TGTGCCAGCAGCAATGAGTCGTATGGTCCGGCCAACGTCCTGACTTTC. It translates to CASSNESYGPANVLTF.